The 24 T cell receptor beta chains below come from one sample, sequenced in a study of cytomegalovirus exposure and HLA in healthy donors. TCRdb's copy holds only in-frame clones and misses some; the assay was immunoSEQ multiplex PCR. The sample lists 260,000 or so clones, about 90% occurring once. The sequencing sample was made of PBMCs. These receptors came from a woman aged 25 to 45 in good health and CMV-seronegative.

This sequence joins TRBV7-2 and TRBJ2-2, with D unclear. Trimming shortened V by 4 bases and J by 2 bases, and 11 bases separated the two germline ends. There are 15 residues in the CDR3. CDR1 is SGHTA, CDR2 FQGNSA, per germline. The CDR3 reads CASSSEIFNTGELFF. The CDR3 region has the DNA TGTGCCAGCAGCTCCGAGATATTTAACACCGGGGAGCTGTTTTTT.

In this sample, this clone turned up once. The chain carries TRBV18 and TRBJ2-1; TRBD2 agrees at 11 bases. From germline, CDR1 is KGHSH and CDR2 LQKENI. V shed 0 bases and J 7 bases; nucleotides not matched to a gene: 5. The CDR3 totals 16 residues. This CDR3 is CASSPPVLAGANEQFF. The CDR3 DNA sequence: TGTGCCAGCTCACCACCAGTACTAGCGGGGGCAAATGAGCAGTTCTTC. Filled out from reference TRBV18 and TRBJ2-1, the complete variable domain reads NAGVMQNPRHLVRRRGQEARLRCSPMKGHSHVYWYRQLPEEGLKFMVYLQKENIIDESGMPKERFSAEFPKEGPSILRIQQVVRGDSAAYFCASSPPVLAGANEQFFGPGTRLTVL.

The chain carries TRBV6-4 and TRBJ2-1; 11 bases match TRBD1. Germline loops: CDR1 MRHNA, CDR2 SNTAGT. J lost 3 bases, V lost 5 bases, and 3 bases had no gene match. The CDR3 extends over 15 amino acids. The CDR3 reads CASSSGTGGYNEQFF. The CDR3 bases are TGTGCCAGCAGTTCCGGGACAGGGGGCTACAATGAGCAGTTCTTC.

As DNA, the CDR3 is TGCGCCAGCAGCTTACTCGTCACCGGGGAGCTGTTTTTT. This codes for CASSLLVTGELFF. The chain recombines TRBV5-1 with TRBJ2-2, with no clear D. The CDR3 runs to 13 residues. Looked up from germline, CDR1 is SGHRS and CDR2 is YFSETQ. V shed 2 bases and J shed 4 bases, with 6 bases lying between them.

The rearrangement links TRBV7-2 to TRBJ2-7; D perhaps matches TRBD2 (5 bases). V lost 1 base and J lost 4, with 17 bases in between. This CDR3 contains 16 residues. CDR1 SGHTA and CDR2 FQGNSA come from the germline V gene. CDR3 DNA sequence: TGTGCCAGCAGCTTAGTACGCGGGCTTACCATTTACGAGCAGTACTTC. Protein product: CASSLVRGLTIYEQYF.

A word on this clone: The sample carries other DNA sequences with the same CDR3. The chain has TRBV5-1 and TRBJ2-7; a weak D match, TRBD2 (5 bases). CDR3 length: 13 amino acids. Trimming shortened V by 0 bases and J by 3 bases, and 7 bases separated the two germline ends. Germline CDR1 is SGHRS and CDR2 is YFSETQ. CDR3 bases: TGCGCCAGCAGCTTGGTGGGAGTCTACGAGCAGTACTTC. As protein: CASSLVGVYEQYF.

The chain has TRBV4-1 and TRBJ1-2; TRBD1 matches 10 bases. Germline V gives CDR1 MGHRA, CDR2 YSYEKL. This CDR3 region has 15 residues. Losses at the gene ends were 4 bases for V and 7 bases for J; bases not matched to a gene: 9. DNA for the CDR3: TGCGCCAGCAGCCTGGTGAGACAGGGGGCTGTTGGCTACACCTTC. This codes for CASSLVRQGAVGYTF.

This clone appeared once. J is TRBJ2-6 and V is TRBV5-1, with D unresolved. This CDR3 region has 18 residues. Trimming left V 1 base short and J 2 bases short, with 16 bases between. Germline V CDR1 and CDR2: SGHRS, YFSETQ. CDR3 in amino acids: CASSLFAGTVTGANVLTF. CDR3 nucleotide sequence: TGCGCCAGCAGCTTGTTCGCAGGCACGGTAACTGGGGCCAACGTCCTGACTTTC.

This clone was seen just once. The CDR3 sequence: CASSFRLGSGQETQYF. The CDR3 nucleotides are TGCGCCAGCAGCTTCCGACTAGGCTCGGGCCAAGAGACCCAGTACTTC. The chain is built from TRBV5-1 and TRBJ2-5, with D perhaps TRBD2 (6 bases). CDR1 is SGHRS and CDR2 is YFSETQ in the germline V gene. Trimming took 2 bases from V and 1 from J, leaving 15 bases between them. CDR3 length: 16 amino acids.

The J gene is TRBJ2-7, the V gene TRBV5-6; D is unclear. Trimming removed 2 bases from V and 0 bases from J, with 6 bases in between. The length of the CDR3 is 13 residues. CDR1 is SGHDT and CDR2 is YYEEEE in the germline V gene. The CDR3 DNA reads TGTGCCAGCAGCTTAGCGATCTCCTACGAGCAGTACTTC. This codes for CASSLAISYEQYF.

This chain links TRBV11-2 with TRBJ2-7; D not certain. Germline lookup yields CDR1 SGHAT and CDR2 FQNNGV. V was trimmed by 5 bases and J by 3 bases, leaving 17 bases between them. The CDR3 sequence is 15 residues long. CDR3 in DNA: TGTGCCAGCAGCCGCGAGACTGGTACCCACTACGAGCAGTACTTC. This sequence encodes CASSRETGTHYEQYF.

The chain employs TRBV5-1 and TRBJ2-1, with D perhaps TRBD1 or TRBD2 (5 bases each). V was trimmed by 1 base and J by 2 bases, leaving 10 bases between them. Germline V lookup: CDR1 SGHRS, CDR2 YFSETQ. The length of the CDR3 is 15 residues. The CDR3, as DNA: TGCGCCAGCAGCTTGATCGAGGGACCCTACAATGAGCAGTTCTTC. Translated: CASSLIEGPYNEQFF.

V and J are TRBV4-3 and TRBJ2-7; D ambiguous. The V gene lost 0 bases and the J gene lost 6 bases, with 9 bases spanning the gap. Germline values: CDR1 LGHNA, CDR2 YSLEER. The CDR3 loop spans 13 amino acids. In nucleotides, the CDR3 is TGCGCCAGCAGCCAAGAAACGTCTAGCGAGCAGTACTTC. It specifies CASSQETSSEQYF.

This rearrangement joins TRBV7-9 to TRBJ2-7, with D maybe TRBD2 (6 bases). The CDR3 extends over 17 amino acids. Between the trimmed V and J ends, which lost 2 bases and 1 base, there was a span of 18 bases. Germline assignment: CDR1 SEHNR and CDR2 FQNEAQ (reference sequence). Written as DNA, the CDR3 is TGTGCCAGCAGCTTAATCAGACCCGGGACTGAGTCCTACGAGCAGTACTTC. Amino acid sequence: CASSLIRPGTESYEQYF.

The gene calls are TRBV27 and TRBJ2-5; D is ambiguous. Germline V gene sequence: CDR1 MNHEY, CDR2 SMNVEV (reference sequence). V was cut by 2 bases and J by 7 bases, with 14 bases left in between. The CDR3 spans 14 residues. The DNA of the CDR3 is TGTGCCAGCAGTTTAGGAGAGGATATCTGGACCCAGTACTTC. Protein product: CASSLGEDIWTQYF.

The genes are TRBV29-1 and TRBJ2-3, with a possible D match to TRBD2 (6 bases). This CDR3 spans 11 amino acids. CDR1 is SQVTM, CDR2 ANQGSEA, per germline. Trimming removed 6 bases at V and 8 bases at J, with 12 bases between. The CDR3 region is CSVAKAGTQYF. The DNA for the CDR3 is TGCAGCGTCGCGAAAGCGGGTACGCAGTATTTT.

The CDR3 DNA sequence: TGTGCCAGCAGTGAAACGGGGAGCTCCTACAATGAGCAGTTCTTC. Its protein is CASSETGSSYNEQFF. V and J are TRBV2 and TRBJ2-1; D possibly corresponds to TRBD2 (5 bases). V dropped 2 bases and J dropped 0 bases, with 8 bases sitting between them. This CDR3 has 15 amino acids. Germline assignment: CDR1 SNHLY and CDR2 FYNNEI. Full variable domain (outside the CDR3, taken from reference TRBV2 and TRBJ2-1): EPEVTQTPSHQVTQMGQEVILRCVPISNHLYFYWYRQILGQKVEFLVSFYNNEISEKSEIFDDQFSVERPDGSNFTLKIRSTKLEDSAMYFCASSETGSSYNEQFFGPGTRLTVL.

The genes are TRBV4-3 and TRBJ1-2; TRBD1 might be the D (5 bases). This CDR3 has 15 amino acids. V lost 0 bases, J lost 0 bases, and 8 bases lay in between. Germline assignment: CDR1 LGHNA and CDR2 YSLEER. The CDR3 loop reads CASSQDRAPNYGYTF. CDR3 coding DNA: TGCGCCAGCAGCCAAGACAGGGCCCCTAACTATGGCTACACCTTC.

This clone was seen once. V and J are TRBV4-2 and TRBJ2-1; TRBD2 might be the D (5 bases). V was trimmed by 0 bases and J by 1 base, leaving 10 bases between them. CDR1 is LGHNA, CDR2 YNFKEQ, per germline. The CDR3 loop spans 16 amino acids. CDR3 nucleotides: TGTGCCAGCAGCCAAGAAGCTAGCTCTTCCTACAATGAGCAGTTCTTC. It encodes CASSQEASSSYNEQFF.

This chain joins TRBV28 and TRBJ1-4, with 7 nucleotides matching TRBD1. CDR1 and CDR2 from the germline V gene are MDHEN and SYDVKM. The junction had 12 bases not matched to a gene; V was cut back by 6 bases and J by 8 bases. This CDR3 spans 15 amino acids. CDR3 residues: CASRWPGGGLEKLFF. The CDR3, as DNA: TGTGCCAGCAGATGGCCTGGAGGGGGCTTAGAAAAACTGTTTTTT.

This clone appeared a few times. This chain connects TRBV7-2 to TRBJ1-5; no definite D call. The CDR3 runs 14 residues. Trimming removed 1 base from V and 2 bases from J, with 6 bases in between. Germline assignment: CDR1 SGHTA and CDR2 FQGNSA. CDR3 DNA sequence: TGTGCCAGCAGCTTAGAGCATGGCAATCAGCCCCAGCATTTT. Translation gives CASSLEHGNQPQHF.

The CDR3 coding sequence is TGTGCCAGCAGCTTAAGTACCAGTTCCTACGAGCAGTACTTC. Its protein product is CASSLSTSSYEQYF. V gene TRBV11-1 combines with J gene TRBJ2-7; D not certain. The germline V gene has CDR1 SGHAT and CDR2 FQDESV (reference sequence). This CDR3 contains 14 residues. Trimming took 2 bases from V and 1 from J, leaving 9 bases between them.

This sequence joins TRBV19 and TRBJ1-5, with D tentatively TRBD1 (6 bases). Trimming took off 9 bases at V and 0 bases at J, with 18 bases between the two ends. CDR1 is LNHDA and CDR2 is SQIVND in the germline V gene (reference sequence). The CDR3 covers 16 residues. CDR3 nucleotide sequence: TGTGCCAGCGGGACACATCAACCTTATAGCAATCAGCCCCAGCATTTT. This translates into CASGTHQPYSNQPQHF. Full variable domain (outside the CDR3, taken from reference TRBV19 and TRBJ1-5): DGGITQSPKYLFRKEGQNVTLSCEQNLNHDAMYWYRQDPGQGLRLIYYSQIVNDFQKGDIAEGYSVSREKKESFPLTVTSAQKNPTAFYLCASGTHQPYSNQPQHFGDGTRLSIL.

This chain uses TRBV18 with TRBJ2-7; perhaps TRBD1 as D (6 bases). CDR1 is KGHSH and CDR2 is LQKENI in the germline V gene. The ends were cut back, 3 bases at V and 2 bases at J, with 14 bases in the middle. The CDR3 has 15 residues. This CDR3 is CASSPRGTDTYEQYF. The CDR3 DNA reads TGTGCCAGCTCACCCAGGGGAACGGACACCTACGAGCAGTACTTC. Supplemented by reference TRBV18 and TRBJ2-7, the full variable domain reads NAGVMQNPRHLVRRRGQEARLRCSPMKGHSHVYWYRQLPEEGLKFMVYLQKENIIDESGMPKERFSAEFPKEGPSILRIQQVVRGDSAAYFCASSPRGTDTYEQYFGPGTRLTVT.